This T cell receptor beta chain was captured by sequencing in a study of T cells in Graves' hyperthyroidism and ophthalmopathy. In this sample, this clonotype turned up many times. In germline, CDR1 is SGHTA, CDR2 FQGNSA. V gave up 1 base and J gave up 2 bases, with 12 bases separating them. The CDR3 spans 15 residues. Regions amplified from RNA transcripts were the TCR beta CDR3 regions. The study used the HTBI primer set for a first-round RT-PCR of the TCR CDR3. TCRdb called the multiplex PCR reads again in MiXCR, with one record for every CDR3 protein. This sample has fewer than 600,000 distinct CDR3 sequences, with about 15% found just once.

This chain connects TRBV7-2 to TRBJ2-7; the D is unclear. The sequenced sample was blood. This clonotype was obtained from a woman younger than 35 with Graves' hyperthyroidism. Here the CDR3 reads CASSLDPRKTYEQYF. The DNA of the CDR3 is TGTGCCAGCAGCTTAGATCCGCGGAAGACCTACGAGCAGTACTTC. Full variable domain (rest looked up from reference TRBV7-2 and TRBJ2-7): GAGVSQSPSNKVTEKGKDVELRCDPISGHTALYWYRQSLGQGLEFLIYFQGNSAPDKSGLPSDRFSAERTGGSVSTLTIQRTQQEDSAVYLCASSLDPRKTYEQYFGPGTRLTVT.